The text below deals with one T cell receptor beta chain. What this receptor recognizes is not known. The sample holds no much larger clone one base away, and base qualities are not on file. This entry comes from a study of T cell responses to AZD1222 COVID-19 vaccine listed by TCRdb under 2021. The study in broad terms: AZD1222 recipients whose second dose came at about 4 weeks and those whose second dose came at about 12 weeks were combined into one group, since spike-specific TCR depth and breadth did not differ between the two schedules. Trial participants were enrolled by age into 18-55, 56-69 and 70-plus year subgroups, with approximately 150, 30 and 60 TCR-sequenced participants respectively. TCR sequencing was performed for about 240 trial participants, of whom roughly 200 were given two doses of AZD1222 and approximately 25 were given two doses of MenACWY control vaccine.

Summary of the overall study and its limitations: Only five or six AZD1222 recipients were SARS-CoV-2 seropositive at baseline, limiting conclusions about previously exposed vaccinees. The vaccine-associated CD4 TCRs covered the entire spike protein, and the dominant responses fell in regions 160-218 and 743-854. Because no day 14 peak-response samples were available, repertoires were characterized only after the peak T cell response. In the small 56-69-year group, the increase in depth fell short of significance, most likely because of low power. After two AZD1222 doses, both the breadth and the depth of spike-specific TCRs were significantly higher than at day 0 and than in MenACWY recipients. Nearly half of unique spike-specific TCRs reportedly recognized epitopes outside regions mutated in the B.1.351 and B.1.1.7 variants. Participants were mostly white British and included more females than males, and it was suggested by the authors that clonal diversity may have been underestimated.

The sample's time point label, decoded: baseline before first vaccination. The vaccinee samples were drawn from two UK trials, COV001 and COV002, one of which was a single-blind randomized controlled phase 2/3 trial testing AZD1222 (ChAdOx1 nCoV-19) in healthy adults. Trial participant PBMC samples were collected at day 0 and day 28 after the second dose for TCRbeta chain sequencing. Here V drops 7 bases and J drops 4 bases, and the junction holds 7 bases not matched to any gene. The germline V gene yields SGHAT for CDR1 and FQNNGV for CDR2. The CDR3, from cysteine to phenylalanine, totals 15 residues. Here the CDR3 DNA is all that survives: 45 bases in frame from base 1. The CDR3 regions of human TCRbeta chains were subjected to immunosequencing. The study's processing was this. Repertoire TCRs were checked for matches against a reference library of SARS-CoV-2-specific TCRs that had been generated using the MIRA antigen-specificity platform. Breadth meant the fraction of unique TCRs that were SARS-CoV-2-associated, whereas depth meant the fraction of total T cells that were SARS-CoV-2-associated. Using the MIRA data, every spike-specific TCR was mapped to the spike region that the TCR reacted to and assigned to either a CD4 or a CD8 class. Log10-transformed breadth and depth values were compared by one-way ANOVA with Sidak's multiple comparisons tests. What TCRdb holds here is the immuneACCESS table cut down to in-frame rearrangements. Part of the clones is not present; checked against another copy, under half of the missing clones reflect an unresolved V gene, and the others are unexplained. V, J and clone size derive from that table, while D and trimming were established from the DNA sequence. Across this sample there are roughly 180,000 clones, with just over 85% seen only once. The ten biggest clones cover approximately 0.5% of the sample.

The clonotype comes from an adult in good health. This material consisted of peripheral blood, taken on day 0 of AZD1222 vaccination. This receptor chain uses TRBV11-2 and TRBJ1-2, with TRBD1 matching 12 junction bases. The bases read TGTGCCAGCAAGCTGGGGACAGGGGGCATCTATGGCTACACCTTC. This sequence encodes CASKLGTGGIYGYTF.